This T cell receptor beta chain was recorded in a study of T cells in Graves' hyperthyroidism and ophthalmopathy. This clonotype was counted at least ten times. Its antigen is unknown. The CDR3 regions of TCR beta were amplified from RNA transcripts. The study used the HTBI primer set for a first-round RT-PCR of the TCR CDR3. TCRdb re-called the multiplex PCR reads with MiXCR, one entry per CDR3 protein. The data hold about 420,000 distinct CDR3 sequences, with 15% to 19% observed a single time. The V gene end was trimmed by 4 bases and the J gene end by 3 bases; junction bases not matched to a gene: 7. The length of the CDR3 is 15 residues. Per the germline V gene, CDR1 is SEHNR and CDR2 is FQNEAQ (reference sequence). Study-wide results and caveats: Most expanded thyroid clonotypes above 0.001 also appeared in blood. Ophthalmopathy was model-predicted a median around 6.1 months pre-onset. Using 13 V-J features, a model discriminated ophthalmopathy from stable hyperthyroidism.

The TCR was taken from a woman between 18 and 29 years old with Graves' hyperthyroidism. The sample taken for sequencing was blood. The chain has TRBV7-9 and TRBJ2-7; 9 bases map to TRBD2. The CDR3 nucleotides are TGTGCCAGCAGCTCCATAGCGGGAGAGTTCTACGAGCAGTACTTC. This translates into CASSSIAGEFYEQYF.